The next 26 T cell receptor beta chains were all read from a single sample in a study of T cell responses to AZD1222 COVID-19 vaccine (dated by TCRdb to the early 2020s). The time point label for this specimen denotes: baseline before first vaccination. To prepare the library, the immunoSEQ multiplex PCR assay was applied. This is the immuneACCESS table as TCRdb keeps it, with only in-frame sequences that have V and J called. A part of the clones is gone; compared with another copy, unresolved V genes explain less than half, and the rest is unexplained. In this sample the table shows under 80,000 clones, 88% of which occur a single time. 20% of the sample lies in the top ten. The sample consisted of peripheral blood, taken on day 0 of AZD1222 vaccination. The receptors come from an adult in good health.

Here the CDR3 reads CASSEQGAWTEAFF. Written as DNA, the CDR3 is TGTGCCAGCAGTGAACAGGGGGCATGGACTGAAGCTTTCTTT. The chain couples TRBV28 to TRBJ1-1, with 9 bases matching TRBD1. This CDR3 comprises 14 residues. The V gene end was trimmed by 5 bases and the J gene end by 5 bases; junction bases not matched to a gene: 6. Germline-derived CDR1 and CDR2 are MDHEN and SYDVKM.

The chain combines TRBV5-1 with TRBJ2-7; 10 bases fit TRBD2. CDR1 SGHRS and CDR2 YFSETQ come from the germline V gene. The CDR3 runs to 16 residues. With V trimmed by 5 bases and J by 0 bases, 8 bases remained unmatched. CDR3 in DNA: TGCGCCAGCAGTCTTTCGGCTAGCGGGAGCTCCTACGAGCAGTACTTC. Translation gives CASSLSASGSSYEQYF.

The sample holds one count of this clone. V is TRBV28 and J is TRBJ2-5; TRBD2 matches 9 bases. Germline CDR1 is MDHEN and CDR2 is SYDVKM. The CDR3 length is 15 residues. With 2 bases clipped from V and 5 bases from J, the junction kept 6 bases outside the gene matches. CDR3 protein: CASSLSSGSSETQYF. The CDR3 DNA reads as TGTGCCAGCAGTTTAAGTAGCGGGAGTTCTGAGACCCAGTACTTC.

The gene calls are TRBV28 and TRBJ1-3; weak D call: TRBD1 (6 bases). V was trimmed by 6 bases and J by 7 bases, leaving 16 bases between them. The CDR3 is made up of 14 amino acids. Germline CDR1 and CDR2: MDHEN and SYDVKM. The CDR3 coding sequence is TGTGCCAGCAGGGGGGCCAGGGGCTTTAACACCATATATTTT. Amino acid sequence: CASRGARGFNTIYF.

This chain uses TRBV15 with TRBJ2-2; possible D gene TRBD1, 6 bases. The CDR3 is 15 residues long. CDR1 is LNHNV and CDR2 is YYDKDF in the germline V gene (reference sequence). V shed 5 bases and J shed 2 bases, with 12 bases lying between them. For the CDR3, the DNA is TGTGCCACCAGCCGGGACAACAGAAACACCGGGGAGCTGTTTTTT. Translating it yields CATSRDNRNTGELFF.

The V call is TRBV5-1, the J call TRBJ2-5; TRBD1 aligns across 8 bases. The V gene's germline CDR1 is SGHRS and CDR2 YFSETQ. V lost 1 base to trimming and J lost 5 bases; unmatched junction nucleotides: 4. The CDR3 runs 14 residues. The CDR3 sequence is CASSLQGASETQYF. The CDR3 region has the DNA TGCGCCAGCAGCTTGCAGGGGGCCAGCGAGACCCAGTACTTC.

This chain joins TRBV6-5 and TRBJ1-5; D unclear. The CDR3 consists of 14 residues. CDR1 is MNHEY and CDR2 is SVGAGI in the germline V gene. V was trimmed by 10 bases and J by 2 bases, leaving 15 bases between them. The CDR3 loop is CATSPHRGNQPQHF. CDR3 bases: TGTGCCACTAGCCCCCACAGAGGCAATCAGCCCCAGCATTTT.

With regard to this clone: One junction end disagrees with the germline gene, perhaps due to a read error. The V gene is TRBV27, the J gene TRBJ2-6; 9 nucleotides align to TRBD2. Germline assignment: CDR1 MNHEY and CDR2 SMNVEV (reference sequence). CDR3 size: 16 residues. The chain's CDR3 is CASSGSGRSVANVLTF. Here the CDR3 DNA reads TGTGCCAGCAGTGGTAGCGGGAGATCTGTGGCCAACGTCCTGACTTTC.

J is TRBJ2-4 and V is TRBV14; maybe TRBD1 (6 bases). The V end lost 2 bases, the J end lost 0 bases, and 11 bases lay between the germline ends. In germline, CDR1 is SGHDN, CDR2 FVKESK. The CDR3 runs to 16 residues. The CDR3 reads CASSQTRGLAKNIQYF. CDR3 DNA: TGTGCCAGCAGCCAAACCAGGGGCCTAGCCAAAAACATTCAGTACTTC.

The chain recombines TRBV10-3 with TRBJ2-7; 7 bases align to TRBD1. CDR1 and CDR2 from the germline V gene are ENHRY and SYGVKD. J lost 9 bases, V lost 6 bases, and 5 bases had no gene match. There are 11 residues in the CDR3. The DNA of the CDR3 is TGTGCCATCAGCGGGGACAGATGGCAGTACTTC. As protein: CAISGDRWQYF.

The CDR3 region has the DNA TGTGCCAGCAGCAACGGGGAGCTGTTTTTT. Amino acids: CASSNGELFF. This chain uses TRBV6-5 with TRBJ2-2; no reliable D call. V lost 6 bases and J lost 7, with 3 bases in between. Germline V gives CDR1 MNHEY, CDR2 SVGAGI. The CDR3 has 10 amino acids.

The chain carries TRBV5-1 and TRBJ1-2; 7 nucleotides agree with TRBD1. This CDR3 contains 17 residues. V was clipped by 3 bases and J by 5 bases; unmatched bases: 16. CDR1 is SGHRS and CDR2 is YFSETQ in the germline V gene. Written as DNA, the CDR3 is TGCGCCAGCAGCTACCCGCCAGGGGGACAGCCTGATTATGGCTACACCTTC. This codes for CASSYPPGGQPDYGYTF.

In nucleotides, the CDR3 is TGTGCCAGCAACCTTGCTACTAGCGGGAAAGGGCAGTATTTT. Translating gives CASNLATSGKGQYF. The genes are TRBV7-2 and TRBJ2-3; TRBD2 agrees at 10 bases. The CDR3 is 14 amino acids. The germline V gene has CDR1 SGHTA and CDR2 FQGNSA. J lost 11 bases, V lost 7 bases, and 12 bases had no gene match.

The chain uses TRBV7-6 and TRBJ2-7; D is unclear. The V and J ends lost 1 base and 5 bases respectively, with 18 bases between them. Germline lookup yields CDR1 SGHVS and CDR2 FNYEAQ. The CDR3 totals 16 residues. The CDR3 DNA is TGTGCCAGCAGCTTAGTAGGCGGCCTAGAATGGGACGAGCAGTACTTC. Translating it yields CASSLVGGLEWDEQYF.

This chain links TRBV28 with TRBJ2-5, with D perhaps assigned TRBD1 or TRBD2 (5 bases each). CDR1 and CDR2 from the germline V gene are MDHEN and SYDVKM. Deletions cut 3 bases from V and 9 bases from J, with 17 bases between. The CDR3 extends over 14 amino acids. CDR3: CASSFSGGLGAQYF. CDR3 DNA sequence: TGTGCCAGCAGTTTCTCAGGAGGCTTGGGGGCCCAGTACTTC.

This chain connects TRBV29-1 to TRBJ2-5; TRBD1 matches 7 bases. V was pared by 3 bases and J by 4 bases, with 5 bases of the junction left unmatched. This CDR3 has 13 amino acids. Germline V gene data show CDR1 as SQVTM and CDR2 as ANQGSEA. CDR3 nucleotide sequence: TGCAGCGTTGATCAGAGGGGGCGAGAGACCCAGTACTTC. Its translation: CSVDQRGRETQYF.

The chain combines TRBV5-1 with TRBJ1-5, with 7 bases fitting TRBD1. Unmatched junction bases numbered 7, after V lost 5 bases and J lost 5 bases. The germline gives CDR1 SGHRS, CDR2 YFSETQ. The CDR3 has 14 amino acids. CDR3 nucleotides: TGCGCCAGCAGTCGGACAGGAGGAGATCAGCCCCAGCATTTT. Protein sequence: CASSRTGGDQPQHF.

In this sample, this clone turned up a few times. Here the CDR3 reads CASRSSGVDTQYF. DNA of the CDR3: TGTGCCAGCAGATCTAGCGGGGTAGATACGCAGTATTTT. V is TRBV7-9 and J is TRBJ2-3, with 9 bases lining up with TRBD2. The V segment lost 6 bases and the J segment 5 bases; nucleotides outside the gene matches: 3. Per germline, CDR1 SEHNR and CDR2 FQNEAQ (reference sequence). CDR3 length equals 13 residues.

The rearrangement links TRBV29-1 to TRBJ2-2; D perhaps matches TRBD1 (7 bases). From germline, CDR1 is SQVTM and CDR2 ANQGSEA. V gave up 5 bases and J gave up 1 base, with 14 bases separating them. CDR3 size: 15 residues. As DNA, the CDR3 is TGCAGCGTTCGTCCAGGGGGGAAGAACACCGGGGAGCTGTTTTTT. Its protein product is CSVRPGGKNTGELFF.

V gene TRBV7-2 combines with J gene TRBJ1-1, with D unclear. The length of the CDR3 is 15 residues. V lost 5 bases to trimming and J lost 0 bases, with 13 bases between them. The germline V gene has CDR1 SGHTA and CDR2 FQGNSA. This CDR3 is CASSQSPQLNTEAFF. CDR3 coding DNA: TGTGCCAGCAGCCAAAGTCCCCAATTGAACACTGAAGCTTTCTTT.

The chain links TRBV25-1 to TRBJ1-1; D is possibly TRBD1 (6 bases). The CDR3 has 14 amino acids. The V gene lost 4 bases and the J gene lost 4 bases, with 13 bases spanning the gap. CDR1 is MGHDK and CDR2 is SYGVNS in the germline V gene. This chain's CDR3 is CASSVGGSITEAFF. CDR3 DNA: TGTGCCAGCAGTGTAGGGGGGTCGATCACTGAAGCTTTCTTT.

The chain is built from TRBV7-2 and TRBJ1-5, with TRBD1 as a possible D gene (6 bases). Trimming took 9 bases from V and 5 from J, leaving 11 bases between them. CDR3 size: 12 residues. In germline, CDR1 is SGHTA, CDR2 FQGNSA. The CDR3 DNA is TGTGCCAGTGGGACACTTGATCAGCCCCAGCATTTT. It translates to CASGTLDQPQHF.

V and J are TRBV5-1 and TRBJ2-1, with D possibly matching TRBD1 (5 bases). Deletions cut 0 bases from V and 9 bases from J, with 13 bases between. From germline, CDR1 is SGHRS and CDR2 YFSETQ. The CDR3 has 14 amino acids. CDR3 coding DNA: TGCGCCAGCAGCTTGGAGGGGTTGGCGAGTGAGCAGTTCTTC. Translated, it gives CASSLEGLASEQFF.

V gene TRBV7-9 combines with J gene TRBJ2-3; possible D gene TRBD2, 6 bases. The CDR3 spans 12 residues. The V gene lost 0 bases and the J gene lost 11 bases, with 9 bases spanning the gap. Looked up from germline, CDR1 is SEHNR and CDR2 is FQNEAQ (reference sequence). CDR3 coding DNA: TGTGCCAGCAGCTTAGCTGTCGGGGGGCAGTATTTT. Translated, it gives CASSLAVGGQYF.

The chain uses TRBV15 and TRBJ1-4, with D possibly matching TRBD1 (6 bases). Germline CDR1 is LNHNV and CDR2 is YYDKDF (reference sequence). Trimming pared 3 bases from V and 0 bases from J, leaving 11 bases between. CDR3 length equals 16 residues. For the CDR3, the DNA is TGTGCCACCAGCAGGATGGGGGGGCCAACTAATGAAAAACTGTTTTTT. Translating it yields CATSRMGGPTNEKLFF.

The V call is TRBV5-1, the J call TRBJ1-1; D unclear. V was clipped by 4 bases and J by 4 bases, with 8 bases between them. The germline V gene encodes CDR1 SGHRS and CDR2 YFSETQ. CDR3 length: 12 amino acids. In DNA form, the CDR3 reads TGCGCCAGCAGCCCGGCGGGCACTGAAGCTTTCTTT. Protein: CASSPAGTEAFF.